What follows describes a single TCR beta chain. The data were produced by immunoSEQ multiplex PCR, yet TCRdb's version contains in-frame clones alone and is incomplete. Of under 70,000 clones listed, roughly 84% are singletons. The data derive from a study of OX40 agonist ivuxolimab in advanced cancers. This TCR derives from an adult with an advanced solid tumor such as melanoma, head and neck, liver or kidney cancer. The specimen comprised CD4+ or CD8+ T cells sorted from blood, sampled in a trial of the OX40 agonist ivuxolimab.

CDR3 protein: CASSLKLVTEAFF. In DNA form, the CDR3 reads TGTGCCAGCAGCTTGAAGCTAGTCACTGAAGCTTTCTTT. The chain uses TRBV5-6 and TRBJ1-1, with D unresolved. This CDR3 region has 13 residues. Deletions cut 1 base from V and 4 bases from J, with 8 bases between. The germline V gene has CDR1 SGHDT and CDR2 YYEEEE.